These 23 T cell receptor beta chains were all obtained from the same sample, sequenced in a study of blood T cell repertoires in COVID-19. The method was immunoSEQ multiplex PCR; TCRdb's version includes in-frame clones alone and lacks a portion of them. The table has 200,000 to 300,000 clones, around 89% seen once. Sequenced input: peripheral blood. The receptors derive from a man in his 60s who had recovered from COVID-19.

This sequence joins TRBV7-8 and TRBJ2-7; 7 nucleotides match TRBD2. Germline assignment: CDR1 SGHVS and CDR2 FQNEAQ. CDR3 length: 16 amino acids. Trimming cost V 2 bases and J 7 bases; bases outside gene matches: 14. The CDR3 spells CASSLIASGAPGEQYF. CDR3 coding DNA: TGTGCCAGCAGCTTAATAGCTAGCGGAGCACCGGGTGAGCAGTACTTC.

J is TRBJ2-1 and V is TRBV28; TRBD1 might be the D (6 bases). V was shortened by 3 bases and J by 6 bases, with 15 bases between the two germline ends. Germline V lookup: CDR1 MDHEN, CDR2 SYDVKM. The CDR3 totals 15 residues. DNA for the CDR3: TGTGCCAGCAGTTTCGCAGGGGATGGGCGCAATGAGCAGTTCTTC. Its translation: CASSFAGDGRNEQFF. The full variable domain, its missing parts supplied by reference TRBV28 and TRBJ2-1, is DVKVTQSSRYLVKRTGEKVFLECVQDMDHENMFWYRQDPGLGLRLIYFSYDVKMKEKGDIPEGYSVSREKKERFSLILESASTNQTSMYLCASSFAGDGRNEQFFGPGTRLTVL.

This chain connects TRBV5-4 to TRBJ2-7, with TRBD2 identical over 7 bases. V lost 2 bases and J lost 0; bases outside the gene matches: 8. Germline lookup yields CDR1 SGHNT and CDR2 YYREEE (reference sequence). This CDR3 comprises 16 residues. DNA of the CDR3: TGTGCCAGCAGCTTAAGCGCGGGGGTGAGCTCCTACGAGCAGTACTTC. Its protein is CASSLSAGVSSYEQYF.

The CDR3 DNA reads TGTGCCAGCGCTAGAGGCGAGGCCTACAATGAGCAGTTCTTC. Protein sequence: CASARGEAYNEQFF. The V call is TRBV7-3, the J call TRBJ2-1; the D is unclear. Germline lookup yields CDR1 SGHTA and CDR2 FQGTGA. V lost 8 bases, J lost 2 bases, and 13 bases lay in between. The CDR3 is 14 amino acids.

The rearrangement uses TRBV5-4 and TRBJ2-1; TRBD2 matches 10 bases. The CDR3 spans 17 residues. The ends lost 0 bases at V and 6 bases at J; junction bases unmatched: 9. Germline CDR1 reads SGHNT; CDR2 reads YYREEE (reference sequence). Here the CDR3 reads CASSLGGLAGAGNEQFF. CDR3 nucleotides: TGTGCCAGCAGCTTGGGGGGCCTAGCGGGGGCGGGCAATGAGCAGTTCTTC. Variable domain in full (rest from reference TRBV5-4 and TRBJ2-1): ETGVTQSPTHLIKTRGQQVTLRCSSQSGHNTVSWYQQALGQGPQFIFQYYREEENGRGNFPPRFSGLQFPNYSSELNVNALELDDSALYLCASSLGGLAGAGNEQFFGPGTRLTVL.

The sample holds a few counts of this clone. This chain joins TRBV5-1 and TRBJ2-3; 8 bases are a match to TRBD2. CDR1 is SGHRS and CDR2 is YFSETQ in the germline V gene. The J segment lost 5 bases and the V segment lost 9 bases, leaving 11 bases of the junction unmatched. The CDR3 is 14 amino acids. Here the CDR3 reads CATTDGGVGDTQYF. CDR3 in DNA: TGCGCCACCACGGACGGGGGGGTGGGAGATACGCAGTATTTT.

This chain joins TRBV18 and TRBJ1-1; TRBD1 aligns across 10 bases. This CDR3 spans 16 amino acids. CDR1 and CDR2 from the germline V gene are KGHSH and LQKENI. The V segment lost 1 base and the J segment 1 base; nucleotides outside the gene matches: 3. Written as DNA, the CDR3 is TGTGCCAGCTCACCACTTCGACAGGGGGCGAACACTGAAGCTTTCTTT. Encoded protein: CASSPLRQGANTEAFF.

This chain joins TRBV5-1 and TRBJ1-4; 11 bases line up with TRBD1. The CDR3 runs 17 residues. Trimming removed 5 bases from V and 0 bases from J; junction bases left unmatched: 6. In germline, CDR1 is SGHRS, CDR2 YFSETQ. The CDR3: CASSGGQGAATNEKLFF. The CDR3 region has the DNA TGCGCCAGCAGTGGTGGACAGGGGGCCGCAACTAATGAAAAACTGTTTTTT.

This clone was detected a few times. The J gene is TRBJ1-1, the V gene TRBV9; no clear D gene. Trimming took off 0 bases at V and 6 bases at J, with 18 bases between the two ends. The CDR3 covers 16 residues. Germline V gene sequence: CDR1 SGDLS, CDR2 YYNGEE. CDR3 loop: CASSVGSGGLSAEAFF. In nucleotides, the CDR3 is TGTGCCAGCAGCGTAGGTTCGGGAGGGCTATCGGCTGAAGCTTTCTTT.

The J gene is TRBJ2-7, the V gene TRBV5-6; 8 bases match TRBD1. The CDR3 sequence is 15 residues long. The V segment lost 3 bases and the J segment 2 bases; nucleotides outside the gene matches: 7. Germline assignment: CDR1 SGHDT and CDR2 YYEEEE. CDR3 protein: CASSYPRQGTYEQYF. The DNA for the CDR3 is TGTGCCAGCAGCTACCCCCGACAGGGGACCTACGAGCAGTACTTC.

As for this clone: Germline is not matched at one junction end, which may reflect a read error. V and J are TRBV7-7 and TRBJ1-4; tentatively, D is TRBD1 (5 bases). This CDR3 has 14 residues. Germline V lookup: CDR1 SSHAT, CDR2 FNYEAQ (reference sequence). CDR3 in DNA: TGTGCTAGCAGCTTGGGGGGAAGGAACGAAAAACTGTTTTTT. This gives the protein CASSLGGRNEKLFF.

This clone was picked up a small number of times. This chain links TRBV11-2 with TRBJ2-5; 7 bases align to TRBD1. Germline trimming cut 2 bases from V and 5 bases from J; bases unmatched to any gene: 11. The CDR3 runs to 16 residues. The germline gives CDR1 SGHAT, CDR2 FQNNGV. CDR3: CASSLNRAFRGETQYF. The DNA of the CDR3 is TGTGCCAGCAGCTTAAACAGGGCCTTCAGGGGGGAGACCCAGTACTTC.

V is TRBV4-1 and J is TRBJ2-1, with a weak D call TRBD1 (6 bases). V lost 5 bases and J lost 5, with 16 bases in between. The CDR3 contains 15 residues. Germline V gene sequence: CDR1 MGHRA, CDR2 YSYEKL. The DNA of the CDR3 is TGCGCCAGCAGCGCCCCAGGGGCAACCCACAATGAGCAGTTCTTC. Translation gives CASSAPGATHNEQFF.

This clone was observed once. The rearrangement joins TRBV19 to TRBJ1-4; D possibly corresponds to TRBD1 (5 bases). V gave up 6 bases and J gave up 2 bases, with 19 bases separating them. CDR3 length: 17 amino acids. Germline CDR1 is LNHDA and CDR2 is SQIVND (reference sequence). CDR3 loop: CASSVTPSGSTNEKLFF. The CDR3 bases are TGTGCCAGTAGCGTTACACCCTCAGGGTCCACTAATGAAAAACTGTTTTTT.

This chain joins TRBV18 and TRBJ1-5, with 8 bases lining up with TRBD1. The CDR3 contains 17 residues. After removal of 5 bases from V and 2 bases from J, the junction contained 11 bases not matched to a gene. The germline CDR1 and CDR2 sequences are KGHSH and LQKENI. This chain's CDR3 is CASSTGTGRGGNQPQHF. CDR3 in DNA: TGTGCCAGCTCAACCGGGACAGGCCGTGGGGGCAATCAGCCCCAGCATTTT.

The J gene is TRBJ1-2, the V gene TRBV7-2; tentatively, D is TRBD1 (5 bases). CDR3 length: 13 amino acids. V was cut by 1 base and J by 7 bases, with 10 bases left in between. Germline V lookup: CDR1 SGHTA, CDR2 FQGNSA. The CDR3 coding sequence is TGTGCCAGCAGCTTAGACTACAGGACTGGCTACACCTTC. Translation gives CASSLDYRTGYTF. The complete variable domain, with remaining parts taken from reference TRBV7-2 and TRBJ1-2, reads GAGVSQSPSNKVTEKGKDVELRCDPISGHTALYWYRQSLGQGLEFLIYFQGNSAPDKSGLPSDRFSAERTGGSVSTLTIQRTQQEDSAVYLCASSLDYRTGYTFGSGTRLTVV.

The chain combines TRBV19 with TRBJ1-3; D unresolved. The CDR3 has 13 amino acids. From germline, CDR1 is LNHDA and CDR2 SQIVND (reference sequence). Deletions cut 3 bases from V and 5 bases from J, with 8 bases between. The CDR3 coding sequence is TGTGCCAGTAGTATGGCCCTTCGAAACACCATATATTTT. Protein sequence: CASSMALRNTIYF.

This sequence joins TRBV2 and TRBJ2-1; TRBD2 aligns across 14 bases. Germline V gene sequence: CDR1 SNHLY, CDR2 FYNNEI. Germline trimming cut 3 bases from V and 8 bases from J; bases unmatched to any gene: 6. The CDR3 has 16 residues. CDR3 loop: CASSDRTSGGRHEQFF. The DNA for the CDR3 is TGTGCCAGCAGTGACCGGACTAGCGGGGGGAGGCATGAGCAGTTCTTC.

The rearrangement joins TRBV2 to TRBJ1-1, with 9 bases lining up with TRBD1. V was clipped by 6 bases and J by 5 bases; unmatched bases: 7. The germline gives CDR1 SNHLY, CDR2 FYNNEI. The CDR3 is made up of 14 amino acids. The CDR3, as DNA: TGTGCCAGCAGAAAACAGGGGGCATTGACTGAAGCTTTCTTT. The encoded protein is CASRKQGALTEAFF.

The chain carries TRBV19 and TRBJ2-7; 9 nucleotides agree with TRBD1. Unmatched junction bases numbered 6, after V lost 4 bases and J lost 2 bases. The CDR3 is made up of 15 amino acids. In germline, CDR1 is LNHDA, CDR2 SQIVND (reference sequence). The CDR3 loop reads CASSRGGQGPYEQYF. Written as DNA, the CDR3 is TGTGCCAGTAGTAGGGGGGGACAGGGCCCCTACGAGCAGTACTTC. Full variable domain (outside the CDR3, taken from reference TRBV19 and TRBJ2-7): DGGITQSPKYLFRKEGQNVTLSCEQNLNHDAMYWYRQDPGQGLRLIYYSQIVNDFQKGDIAEGYSVSREKKESFPLTVTSAQKNPTAFYLCASSRGGQGPYEQYFGPGTRLTVT.

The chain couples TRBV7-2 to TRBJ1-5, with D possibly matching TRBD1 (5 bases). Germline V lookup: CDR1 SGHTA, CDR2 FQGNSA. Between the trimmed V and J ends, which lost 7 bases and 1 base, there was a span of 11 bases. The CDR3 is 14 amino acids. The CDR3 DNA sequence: TGTGCCAGCAACGGCGGGGGGAGCAATCAGCCCCAGCATTTT. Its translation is CASNGGGSNQPQHF.

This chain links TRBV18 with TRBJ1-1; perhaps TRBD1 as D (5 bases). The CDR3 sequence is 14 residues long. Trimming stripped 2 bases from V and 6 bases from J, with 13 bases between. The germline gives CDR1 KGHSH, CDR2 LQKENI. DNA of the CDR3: TGTGCCAGCTCACCAGGCAGGGTGATGGCTGAAGCTTTCTTT. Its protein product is CASSPGRVMAEAFF.

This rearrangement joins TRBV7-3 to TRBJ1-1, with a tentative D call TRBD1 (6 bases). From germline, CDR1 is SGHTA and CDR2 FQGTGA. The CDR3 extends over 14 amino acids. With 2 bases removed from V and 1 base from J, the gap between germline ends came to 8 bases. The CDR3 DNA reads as TGTGCCAGCAGCTTAGGGACAACGAACACTGAAGCTTTCTTT. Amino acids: CASSLGTTNTEAFF.